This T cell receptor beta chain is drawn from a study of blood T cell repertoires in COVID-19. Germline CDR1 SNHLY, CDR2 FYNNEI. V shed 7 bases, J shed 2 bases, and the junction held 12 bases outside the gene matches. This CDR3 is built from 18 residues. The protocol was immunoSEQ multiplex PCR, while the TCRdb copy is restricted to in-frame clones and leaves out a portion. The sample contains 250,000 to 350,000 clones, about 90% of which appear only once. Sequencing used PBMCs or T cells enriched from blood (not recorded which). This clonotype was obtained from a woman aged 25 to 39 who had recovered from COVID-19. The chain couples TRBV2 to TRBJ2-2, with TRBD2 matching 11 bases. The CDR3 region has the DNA TGTGCCAGCACCCCGGGAATCGGGACTAGCGGAAACACCGGGGAGCTGTTTTTT. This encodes CASTPGIGTSGNTGELFF.